The present TCR beta chain was sequenced within a study of T cell responses to AZD1222 COVID-19 vaccine. Study-level findings and limits: Sampling captured repertoires only after the peak T cell response. White British donors predominated, females outnumbered males, and clonal diversity was possibly underestimated. When two AZD1222 doses had been given, Spike-specific TCR breadth and depth rose.

Trimming pared 5 bases from V and 2 bases from J, leaving 16 bases between. CDR1 is SGHVS and CDR2 is FQNEAQ in the germline V gene. The CDR3 has 15 residues. Points on this clone: Its antigen is undetermined.

Clones were sequenced by immunoSEQ multiplex PCR, and TCRdb holds only the in-frame ones, with some missing. The sample consists of about 72,000 clones, roughly 90% of them appearing once. This sequence originates from an adult in good health. This specimen was peripheral blood, taken on day 0 of AZD1222 vaccination. This sequence joins TRBV7-8 and TRBJ2-7; possible D gene TRBD2, 6 bases. For the CDR3, the DNA is TGTGCCAGCAGCAAATCCGGGACTGAAACCTACGAGCAGTACTTC. Encoded protein: CASSKSGTETYEQYF.